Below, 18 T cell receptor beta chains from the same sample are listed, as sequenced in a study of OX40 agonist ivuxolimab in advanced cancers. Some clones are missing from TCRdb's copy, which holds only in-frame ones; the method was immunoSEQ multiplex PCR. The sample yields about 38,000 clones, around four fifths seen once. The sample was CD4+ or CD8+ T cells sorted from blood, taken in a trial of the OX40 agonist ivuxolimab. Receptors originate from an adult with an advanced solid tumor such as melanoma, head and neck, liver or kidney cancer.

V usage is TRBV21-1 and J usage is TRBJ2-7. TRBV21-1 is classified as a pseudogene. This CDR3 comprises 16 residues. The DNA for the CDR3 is TGTGCCAGCAGAAAAGGATACCAGGAGAAATCCTACGAGCAGTACTTC. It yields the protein CASRKGYQEKSYEQYF.

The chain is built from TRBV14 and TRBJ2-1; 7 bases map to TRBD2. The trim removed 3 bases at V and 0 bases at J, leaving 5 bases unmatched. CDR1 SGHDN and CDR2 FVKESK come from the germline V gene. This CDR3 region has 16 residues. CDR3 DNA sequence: TGTGCCAGCAGCCAGGGTAGCGGGCGCTCCTACAATGAGCAGTTCTTC. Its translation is CASSQGSGRSYNEQFF. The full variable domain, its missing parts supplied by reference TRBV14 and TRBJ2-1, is EAGVTQFPSHSVIEKGQTVTLRCDPISGHDNLYWYRRVMGKEIKFLLHFVKESKQDESGMPNNRFLAERTGGTYSTLKVQPAELEDSGVYFCASSQGSGRSYNEQFFGPGTRLTVL.

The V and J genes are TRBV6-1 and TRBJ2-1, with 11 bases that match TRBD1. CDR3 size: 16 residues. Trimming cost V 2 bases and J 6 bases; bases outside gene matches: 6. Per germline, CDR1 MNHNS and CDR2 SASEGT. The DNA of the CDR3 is TGTGCCAGCAGTGAACTTTGGGACAGGGGGGTCAATGAGCAGTTCTTC. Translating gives CASSELWDRGVNEQFF.

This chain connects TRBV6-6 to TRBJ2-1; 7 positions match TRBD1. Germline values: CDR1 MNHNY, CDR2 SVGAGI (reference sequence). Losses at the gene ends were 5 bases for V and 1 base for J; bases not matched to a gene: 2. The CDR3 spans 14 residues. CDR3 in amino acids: CASSGDSSYNEQFF. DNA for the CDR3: TGTGCCAGCAGTGGGGACAGTTCCTACAATGAGCAGTTCTTC.

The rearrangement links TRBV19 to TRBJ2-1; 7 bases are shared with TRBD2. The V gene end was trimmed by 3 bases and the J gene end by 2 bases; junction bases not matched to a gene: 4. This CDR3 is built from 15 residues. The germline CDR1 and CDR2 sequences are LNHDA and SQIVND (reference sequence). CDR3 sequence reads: CASSMSGAPYNEQFF. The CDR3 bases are TGTGCCAGTAGTATGAGCGGGGCCCCCTACAATGAGCAGTTCTTC.

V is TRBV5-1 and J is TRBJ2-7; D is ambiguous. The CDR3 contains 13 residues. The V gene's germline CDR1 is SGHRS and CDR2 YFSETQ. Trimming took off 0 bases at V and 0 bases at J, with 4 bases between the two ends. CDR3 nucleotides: TGCGCCAGCAGCTTGGACAACTCCTACGAGCAGTACTTC. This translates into CASSLDNSYEQYF.

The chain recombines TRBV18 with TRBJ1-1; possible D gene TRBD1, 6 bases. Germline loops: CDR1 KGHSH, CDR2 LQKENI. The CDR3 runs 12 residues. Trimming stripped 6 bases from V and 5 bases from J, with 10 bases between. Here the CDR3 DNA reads TGTGCCAGCTCGCCGGGGGCTACTGAAGCTTTCTTT. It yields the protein CASSPGATEAFF. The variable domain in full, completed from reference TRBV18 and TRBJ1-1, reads NAGVMQNPRHLVRRRGQEARLRCSPMKGHSHVYWYRQLPEEGLKFMVYLQKENIIDESGMPKERFSAEFPKEGPSILRIQQVVRGDSAAYFCASSPGATEAFFGQGTRLTVV.

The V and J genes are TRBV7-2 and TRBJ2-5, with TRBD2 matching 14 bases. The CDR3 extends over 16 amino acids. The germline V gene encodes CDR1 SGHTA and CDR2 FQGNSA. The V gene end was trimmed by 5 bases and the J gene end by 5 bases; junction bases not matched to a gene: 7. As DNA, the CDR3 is TGTGCCAGCAGCGCTGGACTAGCGGGGGGTACGGAGACCCAGTACTTC. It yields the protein CASSAGLAGGTETQYF.

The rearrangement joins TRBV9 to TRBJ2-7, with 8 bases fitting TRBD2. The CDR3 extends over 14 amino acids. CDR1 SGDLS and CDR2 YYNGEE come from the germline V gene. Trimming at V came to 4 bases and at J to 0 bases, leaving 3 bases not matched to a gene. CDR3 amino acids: CASSRSGSSYEQYF. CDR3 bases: TGTGCCAGCAGCAGAAGCGGGAGCTCCTACGAGCAGTACTTC.

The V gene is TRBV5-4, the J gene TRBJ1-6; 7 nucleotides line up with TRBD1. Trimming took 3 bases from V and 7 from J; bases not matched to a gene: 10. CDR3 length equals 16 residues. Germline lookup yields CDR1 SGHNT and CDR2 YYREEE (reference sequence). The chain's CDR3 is CASSSTFGQENSPLHF. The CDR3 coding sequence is TGTGCCAGCAGCTCAACCTTTGGACAGGAGAATTCACCCCTCCACTTT.

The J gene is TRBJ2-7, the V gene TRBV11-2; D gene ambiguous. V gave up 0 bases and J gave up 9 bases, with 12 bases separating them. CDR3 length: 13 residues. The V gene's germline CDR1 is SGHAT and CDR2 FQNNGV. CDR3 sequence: CASSLDGVLGQYF. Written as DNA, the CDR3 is TGTGCCAGCAGCTTAGACGGTGTTCTTGGGCAGTACTTC.

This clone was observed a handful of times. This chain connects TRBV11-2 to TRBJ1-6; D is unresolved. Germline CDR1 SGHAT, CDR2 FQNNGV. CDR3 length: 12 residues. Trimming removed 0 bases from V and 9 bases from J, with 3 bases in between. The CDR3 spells CASSLEFSPLHF. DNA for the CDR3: TGTGCCAGCAGCTTAGAGTTTTCACCCCTCCACTTT. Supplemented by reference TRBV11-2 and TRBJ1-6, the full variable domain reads EAGVAQSPRYKIIEKRQSVAFWCNPISGHATLYWYQQILGQGPKLLIQFQNNGVVDDSQLPKDRFSAERLKGVDSTLKIQPAKLEDSAVYLCASSLEFSPLHFGNGTRLTVT.

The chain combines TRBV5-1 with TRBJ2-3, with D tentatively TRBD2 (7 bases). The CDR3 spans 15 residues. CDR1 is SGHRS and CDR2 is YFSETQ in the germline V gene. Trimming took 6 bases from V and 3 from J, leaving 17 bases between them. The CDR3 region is CASKPLGGRTDTQYF. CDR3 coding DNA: TGCGCCAGCAAGCCGTTGGGGGGGCGTACAGATACGCAGTATTTT.

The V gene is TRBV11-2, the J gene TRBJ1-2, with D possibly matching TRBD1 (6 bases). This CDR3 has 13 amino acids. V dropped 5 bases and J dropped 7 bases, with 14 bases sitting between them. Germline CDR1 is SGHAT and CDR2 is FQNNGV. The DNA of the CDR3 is TGTGCCAGCAGCAAACAACAGGGTAGTGGCTACACCTTC. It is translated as CASSKQQGSGYTF.

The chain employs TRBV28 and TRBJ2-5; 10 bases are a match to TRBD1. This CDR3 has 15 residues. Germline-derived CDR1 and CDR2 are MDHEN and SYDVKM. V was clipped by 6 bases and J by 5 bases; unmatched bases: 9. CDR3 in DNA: TGTGCCAGCAGCTTCCCCGACAGGGGGCTGGAGACCCAGTACTTC. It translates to CASSFPDRGLETQYF.

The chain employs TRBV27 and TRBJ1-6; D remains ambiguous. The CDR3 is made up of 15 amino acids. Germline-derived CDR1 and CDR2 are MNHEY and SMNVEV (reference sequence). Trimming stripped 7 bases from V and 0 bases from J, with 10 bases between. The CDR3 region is CASKLISSYNSPLHF. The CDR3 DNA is TGTGCCAGCAAACTTATAAGCTCCTATAATTCACCCCTCCACTTT.

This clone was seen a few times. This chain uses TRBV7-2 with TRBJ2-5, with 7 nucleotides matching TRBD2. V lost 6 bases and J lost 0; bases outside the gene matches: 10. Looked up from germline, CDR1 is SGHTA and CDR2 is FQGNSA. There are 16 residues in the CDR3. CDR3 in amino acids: CASRTVSGLYQETQYF. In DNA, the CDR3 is TGTGCCAGCAGGACCGTTAGCGGGTTGTACCAAGAGACCCAGTACTTC.

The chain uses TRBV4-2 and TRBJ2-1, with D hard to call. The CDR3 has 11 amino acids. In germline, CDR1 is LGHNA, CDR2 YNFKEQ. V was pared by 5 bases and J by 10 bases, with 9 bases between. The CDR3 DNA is TGTGCCAGCAGCTTGATCCGAGAGCAGTTCTTC. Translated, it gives CASSLIREQFF.